This is a list of T cell receptor beta chains from one sample in a study of cytomegalovirus exposure and HLA in healthy donors. Here immunoSEQ multiplex PCR was the method, and the copy in TCRdb shows in-frame clones only, minus some. The sample includes tens of thousands of clones, approximately 91% of them seen just once. The material sequenced was PBMCs. The source of these receptors is a young man in good health and CMV-seronegative. CDR3s include the opening cysteine and the closing phenylalanine or tryptophan. The order of the fields is V gene, clone size, D gene, J gene, CDR3 DNA, CDR3 protein. D genes are given only for firm matches. Size is omitted from some rows. Given values are once, few, many or a class for expanded clones.

V gene: TRBV10-3
clone size: once
D gene: TRBD2
J gene: TRBJ2-7
CDR3 DNA: TGTGCCATCTCCGACGCCGGGACTAGCGGGACAAACTCCTACGAGCAGTACTTC
CDR3 protein: CAISDAGTSGTNSYEQYF

V gene: TRBV12-5
clone size: .
D gene: .
J gene: TRBJ2-3
CDR3 DNA: TGTGCTAGTGGCCTATCAGGAACAGATACGCAGTATTTT
CDR3 protein: CASGLSGTDTQYF

V gene: TRBV4-3
clone size: .
D gene: .
J gene: TRBJ2-3
CDR3 DNA: TGCGCCAGCAGTCCAAGTAACAGGCCCCTGGGCACAGATACGCAGTATTTT
CDR3 protein: CASSPSNRPLGTDTQYF

V gene: TRBV18
clone size: .
D gene: TRBD2
J gene: TRBJ2-3
CDR3 DNA: TGTGCCAGCTCACCTACTAGCGGGATCACAGATACGCAGTATTTT
CDR3 protein: CASSPTSGITDTQYF

V gene: TRBV14
clone size: .
D gene: TRBD2
J gene: TRBJ2-3
CDR3 DNA: TGTGCCAGCAGCCAGTTAGCGGGAGCAGATACGCAGTATTTT
CDR3 protein: CASSQLAGADTQYF

V gene: TRBV29-1
clone size: once
D gene: TRBD2
J gene: TRBJ2-2
CDR3 DNA: TGCAGCGCTGCGGATAGCGGGAGGGCCTCATTCCACACCGGGGAGCTGTTTTTT
CDR3 protein: CSAADSGRASFHTGELFF

V gene: TRBV4-3
clone size: .
D gene: .
J gene: TRBJ2-7
CDR3 DNA: TGCGCCAGCAGCCTTAGGACGAGGGCCGACGAGCAGTACTTC
CDR3 protein: CASSLRTRADEQYF

V gene: TRBV5-1
clone size: .
D gene: .
J gene: TRBJ2-7
CDR3 DNA: TGCGCCAGCAGCTTGGCCAACGAGCAGTACTTC
CDR3 protein: CASSLANEQYF

V gene: TRBV5-3
clone size: .
D gene: TRBD1
J gene: TRBJ1-3
CDR3 DNA: TGTGCCAGAAGCTACTACAGGGGGCGCAGAAACACCATATATTTT
CDR3 protein: CARSYYRGRRNTIYF

V gene: TRBV5-6
clone size: .
D gene: TRBD2
J gene: TRBJ2-7
CDR3 DNA: TGTGCCAGCAGTCCCAACCCCAGCGGGAGAGATGAGCAGTACTTC
CDR3 protein: CASSPNPSGRDEQYF

V gene: TRBV28
clone size: .
D gene: .
J gene: TRBJ1-2
CDR3 DNA: TGTGTGGTGGGCCGGGATTATGGCTACACCTTC
CDR3 protein: CVVGRDYGYTF

V gene: TRBV6-5
clone size: once
D gene: .
J gene: TRBJ1-1
CDR3 DNA: TGTGCCAGCAGGACGCAGGGCCCTAACACTGAAGCTTTCTTT
CDR3 protein: CASRTQGPNTEAFF

V gene: TRBV19
clone size: .
D gene: .
J gene: TRBJ1-2
CDR3 DNA: TGTGCCAGTAGTATAGACAGGGGTCGGAGTGATGGCTACACCTTC
CDR3 protein: CASSIDRGRSDGYTF

V gene: TRBV23-1
clone size: .
D gene: .
J gene: TRBJ2-7
CDR3 DNA: TGCGCCAGCAGTCAAAGTAGGAGGGGCGAGCAGTACTTC
CDR3 protein: CASSQSRRGEQYF

V gene: TRBV5-1
clone size: .
D gene: .
J gene: TRBJ1-5
CDR3 DNA: TGCGCCAGCAGCCGATCGGGGGGGCAAAATCAGCCCCAGCATTTT
CDR3 protein: CASSRSGGQNQPQHF

V gene: TRBV18
clone size: once
D gene: TRBD1
J gene: TRBJ1-1
CDR3 DNA: TGTGCCAGCTCACTGAAGCGGACAGGGAGTACTGAAGCTTTCTTT
CDR3 protein: CASSLKRTGSTEAFF

V gene: TRBV9
clone size: .
D gene: TRBD2
J gene: TRBJ2-7
CDR3 DNA: TGTGCCAGCAGCGTAGAGGTCCAGCGGGAGTCCTACGAGCAGTACTTC
CDR3 protein: CASSVEVQRESYEQYF

V gene: TRBV27
clone size: .
D gene: .
J gene: TRBJ1-2
CDR3 DNA: TGTGCCAGCAGTTTTGGGGGCGTGGGTGGCTACACCTTC
CDR3 protein: CASSFGGVGGYTF

V gene: TRBV4-3
clone size: .
D gene: .
J gene: TRBJ2-2
CDR3 DNA: TGCGCCAGCAGGGGGGGGCCCGGGGAGCTGTTTTTT
CDR3 protein: CASRGGPGELFF

V gene: TRBV9
clone size: .
D gene: .
J gene: TRBJ1-4
CDR3 DNA: TGTGCCAGCAGCGGTCCAGGGGAGGGTTGGGAAAAACTGTTTTTT
CDR3 protein: CASSGPGEGWEKLFF

V gene: TRBV19
clone size: .
D gene: .
J gene: TRBJ1-2
CDR3 DNA: TGTGCCAGTAGTGGCACGGGACAATACGGCTATGGCTACACCTTC
CDR3 protein: CASSGTGQYGYGYTF

V gene: TRBV15
clone size: .
D gene: TRBD1
J gene: TRBJ2-2
CDR3 DNA: TGTGCCACCAGCAGATTCGGACAGGTCCACACCGGGGAGCTGTTTTTT
CDR3 protein: CATSRFGQVHTGELFF

V gene: TRBV25-1
clone size: .
D gene: TRBD2
J gene: TRBJ2-7
CDR3 DNA: TGTGCCAGCAGTGATGAGGGACTAGCTACCTACGAGCAGTACTTC
CDR3 protein: CASSDEGLATYEQYF

V gene: TRBV10-2
clone size: .
D gene: TRBD2
J gene: TRBJ2-7
CDR3 DNA: TGCGCCAGCAGGCGGGGACTAGCGGACTACGAGCAGTACTTC
CDR3 protein: CASRRGLADYEQYF

V gene: TRBV6-5
clone size: .
D gene: .
J gene: TRBJ1-1
CDR3 DNA: TGTGCCAGCAGTCAGCAGACAGTTTTGAACACTGAAGCTTTCTTT
CDR3 protein: CASSQQTVLNTEAFF

V gene: TRBV10-1
clone size: .
D gene: .
J gene: TRBJ1-5
CDR3 DNA: TGCGCCAGCAGTGAGAAACAGGGTCCCCCCGGGCCCCAGCATTTT
CDR3 protein: CASSEKQGPPGPQHF

V gene: TRBV9
clone size: .
D gene: .
J gene: TRBJ1-3
CDR3 DNA: TGTGCCAGCAGCGTAGCGGGACAAATAGGGAGAGGCGCTGGAAACACCATATATTTT
CDR3 protein: CASSVAGQIGRGAGNTIYF

V gene: TRBV19
clone size: .
D gene: TRBD1
J gene: TRBJ2-2
CDR3 DNA: TGTGCCAGTAGTAAACAGGGGGCGGACACCGGGGAGCTGTTTTTT
CDR3 protein: CASSKQGADTGELFF

V gene: TRBV29-1
clone size: .
D gene: .
J gene: TRBJ2-3
CDR3 DNA: TGCAGCGTTGGTACCACAGCTAGCACAGATACGCAGTATTTT
CDR3 protein: CSVGTTASTDTQYF

V gene: TRBV5-1
clone size: .
D gene: .
J gene: TRBJ2-3
CDR3 DNA: TGCGCCAGCAGCTATGAGGGGAGGACAGATACGCAGTATTTT
CDR3 protein: CASSYEGRTDTQYF

V gene: TRBV4-3
clone size: .
D gene: TRBD2
J gene: TRBJ2-1
CDR3 DNA: TGCGCCAGCAGCACCGGGCGGGAGATTTGGAATGAGCAGTTCTTC
CDR3 protein: CASSTGREIWNEQFF

V gene: TRBV27
clone size: .
D gene: TRBD1
J gene: TRBJ2-2
CDR3 DNA: TGTGCCAGCAGGGGACAGGGGGATAGGGCCGGGGAGCTGTTTTTT
CDR3 protein: CASRGQGDRAGELFF

V gene: TRBV11-2
clone size: .
D gene: TRBD2
J gene: TRBJ2-7
CDR3 DNA: TGTGCCAGCAGCTTAGCGGGGACTAGCGGGGCCTACGAGCAGTACTTC
CDR3 protein: CASSLAGTSGAYEQYF

V gene: TRBV11-3
clone size: .
D gene: .
J gene: TRBJ2-1
CDR3 DNA: TGTGCCAGCATCGACTTGAGGGTCGGGAGACCCTACAATGAGCAGTTCTTC
CDR3 protein: CASIDLRVGRPYNEQFF

V gene: TRBV4-3
clone size: .
D gene: .
J gene: TRBJ1-4
CDR3 DNA: TGCGCCAGCAGCCAAGGGGAGGTTGAAAAACTGTTTTTT
CDR3 protein: CASSQGEVEKLFF

V gene: TRBV4-3
clone size: once
D gene: .
J gene: TRBJ1-2
CDR3 DNA: TGCGCCAGCAGCCAAGATCTCCCAGGGAACTATGGCTACACCTTC
CDR3 protein: CASSQDLPGNYGYTF

V gene: TRBV18
clone size: .
D gene: TRBD1
J gene: TRBJ1-3
CDR3 DNA: TGTGCCAGCTCAGGACAGGGTGGAAACACCATATATTTT
CDR3 protein: CASSGQGGNTIYF

V gene: TRBV7-2
clone size: .
D gene: TRBD1
J gene: TRBJ1-2
CDR3 DNA: TGTGCCAGCAGCGGCCGGGACAGGGCGACGGGCTACACCTTC
CDR3 protein: CASSGRDRATGYTF

V gene: TRBV11-2
clone size: .
D gene: .
J gene: TRBJ1-1
CDR3 DNA: TGTGCCAGCAGCCCCGAGTACTCGAACACTGAAGCTTTCTTT
CDR3 protein: CASSPEYSNTEAFF

V gene: TRBV27
clone size: .
D gene: TRBD1
J gene: TRBJ2-3
CDR3 DNA: TGTGCCAGCAGCCCTATAGGGGACAGTGTTTCAGATACGCAGTATTTT
CDR3 protein: CASSPIGDSVSDTQYF

V gene: TRBV29-1
clone size: .
D gene: TRBD1
J gene: TRBJ1-4
CDR3 DNA: TGCAGCGTTGAAGAGAAGGACAGGGAAGAAAAACTGTTTTTT
CDR3 protein: CSVEEKDREEKLFF